This T cell receptor (beta chain) was identified during a study of control samples from healthy donors and cancer patients. This clone appeared a single time. V lost 0 bases and J 6 bases, leaving 10 bases between the germline ends. The CDR3 has 15 residues. CDR1 and CDR2 (germline): SGHKS, YYEKEE (reference sequence). Assay: immunoSEQ multiplex PCR; the TCRdb copy retains only in-frame clones and omits some. The sample carries approximately 70,000 clones, around nine tenths recorded once. The specimen was PBMCs. This clonotype originated in a man aged 55 to 70 with colorectal cancer. The rearrangement joins TRBV5-5 to TRBJ1-6, with TRBD1 as a possible D gene (5 bases). The CDR3 DNA sequence: TGTGCCAGCAGCTTGGTTAGACAGCCTAATTCACCCCTCCACTTT. Protein: CASSLVRQPNSPLHF.